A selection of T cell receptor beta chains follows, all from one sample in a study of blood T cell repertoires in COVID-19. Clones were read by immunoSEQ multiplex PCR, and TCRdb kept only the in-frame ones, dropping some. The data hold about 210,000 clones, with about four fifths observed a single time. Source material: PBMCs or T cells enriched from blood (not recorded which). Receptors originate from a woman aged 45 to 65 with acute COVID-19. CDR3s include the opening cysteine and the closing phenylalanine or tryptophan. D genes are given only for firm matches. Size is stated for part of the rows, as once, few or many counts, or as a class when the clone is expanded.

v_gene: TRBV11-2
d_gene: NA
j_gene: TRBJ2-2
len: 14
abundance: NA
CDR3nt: TGTGCCAGCAGATTCGGGGGTTCCACCGGGGAGCTGTTTTTT
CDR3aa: CASRFGGSTGELFF

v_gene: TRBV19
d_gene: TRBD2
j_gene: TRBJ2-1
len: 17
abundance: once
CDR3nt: TGTGCCAGTAGTAAGAGACAGTCCACTAGCGGGAGCAATGAGCAGTTCTTC
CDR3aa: CASSKRQSTSGSNEQFF

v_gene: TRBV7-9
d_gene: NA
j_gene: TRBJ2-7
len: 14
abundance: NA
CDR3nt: TGTGCCAGCACCCGCATTGAGGTTTTCTACGAGCAGTACTTC
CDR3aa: CASTRIEVFYEQYF

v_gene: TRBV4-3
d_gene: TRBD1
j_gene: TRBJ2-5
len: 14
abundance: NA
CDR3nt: TGCGCCAGCAGCCAAGACAGGGGGCCCGAGACCCAGTACTTC
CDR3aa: CASSQDRGPETQYF

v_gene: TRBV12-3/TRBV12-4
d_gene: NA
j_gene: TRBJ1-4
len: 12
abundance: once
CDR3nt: TGTGCCAGCAGGGTAGAGAATGAAAAACTGTTTTTT
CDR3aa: CASRVENEKLFF

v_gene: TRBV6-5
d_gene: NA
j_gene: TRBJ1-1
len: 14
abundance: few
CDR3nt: TGTGCCAGCACCCCCGGGATCATGAACACTGAAGCTTTCTTT
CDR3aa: CASTPGIMNTEAFF

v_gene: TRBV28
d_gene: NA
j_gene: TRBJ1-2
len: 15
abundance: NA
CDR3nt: TGTGCCAGCAGTTTATCAGGGAATCGCAACTATGGCTACACCTTC
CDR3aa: CASSLSGNRNYGYTF

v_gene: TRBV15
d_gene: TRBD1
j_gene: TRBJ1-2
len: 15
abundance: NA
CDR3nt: TGTGCCACCAGCTCCGACCCTCCGGGACAGGGGCCCTACACCTTC
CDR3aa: CATSSDPPGQGPYTF

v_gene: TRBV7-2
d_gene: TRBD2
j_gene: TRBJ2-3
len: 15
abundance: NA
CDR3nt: TGTGCCAGCAGCGCCCGGGGCGGGAGTTATGATACGCAGTATTTT
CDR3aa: CASSARGGSYDTQYF

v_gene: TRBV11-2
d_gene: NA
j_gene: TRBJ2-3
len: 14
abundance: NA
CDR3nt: TGTGCCAGCAGCCCCAGACTAGAGACAGATACGCAGTATTTT
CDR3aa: CASSPRLETDTQYF

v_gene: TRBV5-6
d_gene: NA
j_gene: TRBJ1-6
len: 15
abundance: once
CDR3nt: TGTGCCAGCAGCTTGTTATGGCAGGGAGGGTCACCCCTCCACTTT
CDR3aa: CASSLLWQGGSPLHF

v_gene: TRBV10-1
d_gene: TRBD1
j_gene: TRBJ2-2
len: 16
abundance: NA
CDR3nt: TGCGCCAGCAGTGGTCCCGGGACAGGGAACACCGGGGAGCTGTTTTTT
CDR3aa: CASSGPGTGNTGELFF

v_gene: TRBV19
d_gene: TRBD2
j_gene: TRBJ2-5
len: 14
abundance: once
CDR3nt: TGTGCCAGTAGAGCTAGCGGGGGGGAAGAGACCCAGTACTTC
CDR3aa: CASRASGGEETQYF

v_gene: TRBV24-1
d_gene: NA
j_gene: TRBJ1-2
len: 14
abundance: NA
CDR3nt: TGTGCCACCAGTGACCCGACAGGCTACTATGGCTACACCTTC
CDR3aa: CATSDPTGYYGYTF

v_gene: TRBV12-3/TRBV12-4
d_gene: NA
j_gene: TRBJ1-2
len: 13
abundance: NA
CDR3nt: TGTGCCAGCAGATCTACAGGGATTCTTGGCTACACCTTC
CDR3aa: CASRSTGILGYTF

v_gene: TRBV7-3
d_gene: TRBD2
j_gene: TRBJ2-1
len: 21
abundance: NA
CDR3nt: TGTGCCAGCAGCTCGCGACCTAGCGGGAGAGGGCCGGGATACTCCTACAATGAGCAGTTCTTC
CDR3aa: CASSSRPSGRGPGYSYNEQFF

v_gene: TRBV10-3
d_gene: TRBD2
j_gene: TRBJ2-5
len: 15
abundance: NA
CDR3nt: TGTGCCATCAGTGTCGGCGGGAGGCCCGAAGAGACCCAGTACTTC
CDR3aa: CAISVGGRPEETQYF

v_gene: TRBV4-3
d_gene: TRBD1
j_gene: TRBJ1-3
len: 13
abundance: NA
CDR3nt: TGCGCCAGCAGCGACAGGGCTGGAAACACCATATATTTT
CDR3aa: CASSDRAGNTIYF

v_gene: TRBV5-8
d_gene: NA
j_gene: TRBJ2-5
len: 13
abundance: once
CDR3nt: TGTGCCAGCAGCAAAAACACCCAAGAGACCCAGTACTTC
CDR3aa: CASSKNTQETQYF

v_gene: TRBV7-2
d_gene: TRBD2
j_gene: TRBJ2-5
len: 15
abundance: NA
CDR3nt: TGTGCCAGCAGCCAGACTAGCGGGAGAAGAGAGACCCAGTACTTC
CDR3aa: CASSQTSGRRETQYF

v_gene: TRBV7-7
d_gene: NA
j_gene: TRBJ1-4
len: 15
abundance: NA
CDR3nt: TGTGCTAGCAGCTTCCGCGGGGGCCCCAATGAAAAACTGTTTTTT
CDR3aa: CASSFRGGPNEKLFF

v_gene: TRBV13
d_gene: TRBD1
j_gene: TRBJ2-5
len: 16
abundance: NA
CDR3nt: TGTGCCAGCAGCCCGTACAGGGGCGGACTTGGGGAGACCCAGTACTTC
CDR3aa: CASSPYRGGLGETQYF

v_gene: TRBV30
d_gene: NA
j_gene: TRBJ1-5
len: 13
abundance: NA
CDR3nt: TGTGCCTGGAGTGCCGGTAGCAATCAGCCCCAGCATTTT
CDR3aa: CAWSAGSNQPQHF

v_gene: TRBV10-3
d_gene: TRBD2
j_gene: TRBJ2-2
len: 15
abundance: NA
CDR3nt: TGTGCCATCAGTAGCGGGGGGGCCTCGGTCGGGGAGCTGTTTTTT
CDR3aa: CAISSGGASVGELFF

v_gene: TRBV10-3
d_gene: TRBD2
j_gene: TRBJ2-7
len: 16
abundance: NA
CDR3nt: TGTGCCATCAGTGAGGAGGGACTAGCGGGGCACTACGAGCAGTACTTC
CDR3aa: CAISEEGLAGHYEQYF

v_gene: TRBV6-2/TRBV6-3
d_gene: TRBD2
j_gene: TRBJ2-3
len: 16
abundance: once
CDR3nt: TGTGCCAGCAGTTACTTACTAGCGGGAGGCACAGATACGCAGTATTTT
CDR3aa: CASSYLLAGGTDTQYF

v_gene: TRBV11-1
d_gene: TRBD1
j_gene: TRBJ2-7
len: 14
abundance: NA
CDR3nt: TGTGCCAGCAGCAAGGGACAGGGTAGATACGAGCAGTACTTC
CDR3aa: CASSKGQGRYEQYF

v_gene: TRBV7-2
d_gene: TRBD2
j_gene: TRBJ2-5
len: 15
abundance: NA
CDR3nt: TGTGCCAGCAGCTTTAGCGGGAGCACACTGGGGACCCAGTACTTC
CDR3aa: CASSFSGSTLGTQYF

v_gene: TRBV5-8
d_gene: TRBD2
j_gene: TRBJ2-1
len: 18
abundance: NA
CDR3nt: TGTGCCAGCAGCTTTGAACTAACTAGCGGGAGGATTGACAATGAGCAGTTCTTC
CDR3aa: CASSFELTSGRIDNEQFF

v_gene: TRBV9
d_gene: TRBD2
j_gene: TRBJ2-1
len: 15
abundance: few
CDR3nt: TGTGCCAGCAGCGTAACTAGCGGGAAGATCAATGAGCAGTTCTTC
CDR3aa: CASSVTSGKINEQFF

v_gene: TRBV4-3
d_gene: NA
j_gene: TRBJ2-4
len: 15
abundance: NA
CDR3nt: TGCGCCAGCAGCCGCACGGGGGATGCCAAAAACATTCAGTACTTC
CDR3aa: CASSRTGDAKNIQYF

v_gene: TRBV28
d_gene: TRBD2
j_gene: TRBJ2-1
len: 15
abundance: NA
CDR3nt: TGTGCCAGCAGTTCTTGGAGCGGGGGGTTTAATGAGCAGTTCTTC
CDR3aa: CASSSWSGGFNEQFF

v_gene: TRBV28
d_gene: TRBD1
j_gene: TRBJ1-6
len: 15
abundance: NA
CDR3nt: TGTGCCAGCCGAGTACAGGGGGCCGATAATTCACCCCTCCACTTT
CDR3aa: CASRVQGADNSPLHF

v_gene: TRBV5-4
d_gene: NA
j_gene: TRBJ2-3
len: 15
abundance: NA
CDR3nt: TGTGCCAGCAGCTTGGTAGGGGCCCTCACAGATACGCAGTATTTT
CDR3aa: CASSLVGALTDTQYF

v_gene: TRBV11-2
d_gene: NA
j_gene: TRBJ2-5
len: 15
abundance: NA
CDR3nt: TGTGCCAGCAGCTTAGTCCGGGGAACCCAAGAGACCCAGTACTTC
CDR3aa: CASSLVRGTQETQYF

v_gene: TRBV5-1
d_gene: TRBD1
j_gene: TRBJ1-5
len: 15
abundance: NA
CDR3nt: TGCGCCAGCAGCGCAACAGGGGGAGAGGATCAGCCCCAGCATTTT
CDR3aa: CASSATGGEDQPQHF

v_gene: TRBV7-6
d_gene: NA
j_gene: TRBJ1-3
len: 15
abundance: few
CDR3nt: TGTGCCAGCAGCCCTCAGATGGCCTCTGGAAACACCATATATTTT
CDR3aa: CASSPQMASGNTIYF

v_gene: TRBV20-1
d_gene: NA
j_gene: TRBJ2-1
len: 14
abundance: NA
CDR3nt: TGCAGTGCTAGTGGGGGCAGGGGCTACAATGAGCAGTTCTTC
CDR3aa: CSASGGRGYNEQFF

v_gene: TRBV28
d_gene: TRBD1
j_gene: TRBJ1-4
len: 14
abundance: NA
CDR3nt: TGTGCCAGCAGGCCAGGGGGCGCTTATGAAAAACTGTTTTTT
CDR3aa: CASRPGGAYEKLFF

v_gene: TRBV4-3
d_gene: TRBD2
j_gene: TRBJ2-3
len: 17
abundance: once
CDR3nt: TGCGCCAGCAGCCAAGATTCGCCGGGAGGGCCTACAGATACGCAGTATTTT
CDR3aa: CASSQDSPGGPTDTQYF

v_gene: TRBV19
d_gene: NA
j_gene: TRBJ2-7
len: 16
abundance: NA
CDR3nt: TGTGCCAGTAATACCGGGGCGACAGGCAGCTCCTACGAGCAGTACTTC
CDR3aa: CASNTGATGSSYEQYF

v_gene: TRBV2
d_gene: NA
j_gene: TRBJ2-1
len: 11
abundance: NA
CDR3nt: TGTGCCAGCAGTGGCCTTACAGAGCAGTTCTTC
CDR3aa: CASSGLTEQFF

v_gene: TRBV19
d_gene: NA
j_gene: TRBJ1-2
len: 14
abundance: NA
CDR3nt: TGTGCCAGTAGTATCGCAGGGGTAAGGAATGGCTACACCTTC
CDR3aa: CASSIAGVRNGYTF

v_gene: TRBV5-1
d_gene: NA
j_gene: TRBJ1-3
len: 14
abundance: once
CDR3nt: TGCGCCAGCAGCACGACAGGCTCTGGAAACACCATATATTTT
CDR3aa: CASSTTGSGNTIYF

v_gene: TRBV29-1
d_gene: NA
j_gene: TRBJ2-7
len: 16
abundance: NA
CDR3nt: TGCAGCGTCGGGATGGGGGGTCTCCAGGGCTCCTACGAGCAGTACTTC
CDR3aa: CSVGMGGLQGSYEQYF

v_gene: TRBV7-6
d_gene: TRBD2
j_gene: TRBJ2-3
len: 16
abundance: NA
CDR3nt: TGTGCCAGCAGCCCGCAGCGGGGGAGATCCCCAGATACGCAGTATTTT
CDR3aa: CASSPQRGRSPDTQYF

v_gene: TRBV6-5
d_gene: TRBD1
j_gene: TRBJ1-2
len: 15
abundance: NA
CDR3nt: TGTGCCAGCAGTTACGGCGGGACAGGGACCTATGGCTACACCTTC
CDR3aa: CASSYGGTGTYGYTF

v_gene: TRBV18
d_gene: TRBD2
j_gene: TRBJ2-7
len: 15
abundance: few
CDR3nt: TGTGCCAGCTCACCCCGGACTAGCGGGCACTACGAGCAGTACTTC
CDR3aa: CASSPRTSGHYEQYF